This TCR beta chain was obtained from a study of PD-1 blockade in classical Hodgkin lymphoma (dated by TCRdb to the early 2020s). In terms of the full investigation: Nivolumab dosing was 3 mg/kg intravenously every 2 weeks, continuing until either disease progression or unacceptable toxicity. To define a peripheral blood immune signature of response to PD-1 blockade in classical Hodgkin lymphoma, the study combined TCR beta sequencing with CyTOF. Study-level results and caveats: By C4D1, a significant rise was seen in CD4+ TCR diversity but not in CD8+ TCR diversity (p=0.0027 vs p=0.16), and the rise was most apparent among complete responders (p=0.02). Baseline TCR diversity was reported to be lower in newly diagnosed patients than in healthy donors and to be lower still in relapsed/refractory patients. Lower diversity was seen in patients whose nivolumab began less than 1 year after ASCT, and these patients were left out of later analyses so that immune reconstitution would not confound the results. Only a single clinical trial cohort was studied, and what caused the repertoire differences, possibly disease activity or prior therapy, remained undefined. Among trial patients, those achieving complete response had baseline diversity similar to that of newly diagnosed patients, while diversity was significantly lower in partial responders and progressors.

The meaning of the sample's time point label: cycle 1 day 1 (C1D1), immediately before nivolumab initiation. Relapse after autologous stem cell transplantation had occurred in all trial patients, and cohorts A, B and C were distinguished by prior brentuximab vedotin exposure. The trial cohort was composed of about 60 patients with relapsed/refractory classical Hodgkin lymphoma, for whom complete response, partial response or progressive disease was recorded as best overall response. Trial patients were treated with single-agent nivolumab in the multi-cohort phase II CheckMate 205 trial. An independent review committee assessed best overall response using the 2007 International Working Group response criteria. Trial PBMCs were collected immediately before nivolumab initiation (C1D1) and during therapy at cycle 2 day 1 and cycle 4 day 1. Peripheral blood was collected in 8 mL Vacutainer Cell Preparation Tubes, from which PBMCs were isolated by centrifugation and then cryopreserved.

Genomic DNA was isolated using the Qiagen DNeasy kit from unsorted PBMCs as well as from negatively selected CD4+ and CD8+ fractions. TCR beta CDR3 regions were amplified by immunoSEQ multiplex PCR using primers annealing to V and J segments. A synthetic immune receptor repertoire was used to minimize amplification bias, and any residual bias was removed computationally once sequencing was done. The published analysis was carried out like this. Repertoire diversity was quantified as the Shannon entropy index using custom Python scripts. Unsorted, CD4+ and CD8+ repertoires were examined separately, except in combined analyses, for which CD4+ and CD8+ sequences were merged in silico. Clonal expansion was defined as a frequency increase of at least 2-fold after treatment compared with C1D1, and clones undetected at baseline were assigned a pseudocount of 0.5. Singleton clones were defined as clones with 0 or 1 copy at C1D1, and non-singleton clones were defined as clones with 2 or more copies. Clones expanded in unsorted samples were assigned a CD4+, CD8+ or unknown annotation through matching of protein sequences in sorted samples from the same patient. Wilcoxon tests on paired samples were used to test changes in diversity from C1D1 to C4D1. The source is immuneACCESS, and TCRdb retained only in-frame sequences with V and J called. Part of the clones is not carried over; for the studies checked, unresolved V genes explain less than half of this, and the remainder is unexplained. Clone size and the V and J calls come from that table; the DNA yielded D and trimming. The sample profile shows about 9,900 clones; around nine tenths of them were found once. The ten largest clonotypes hold roughly an eighth of the sample.

Points on this clone: The clone's antigen remains unknown. No per-base quality is available; no much larger clone lies one base away.

Germline trimming: 0 bases from V, 4 bases from J; junction bases outside gene matches: 2. Based on the germline V gene, the CDR1 and CDR2 sequences are SGHTA and FQGNSA. There are 14 amino acids in the CDR3, from cysteine to phenylalanine inclusive. Only the CDR3 part of the read is kept: 42 bases, read in frame from the first base. The receptor's source is a human donor with classical Hodgkin lymphoma. The chain is made from TRBV7-2 and TRBJ2-7, with TRBD2 matching 8 junction bases. Sequenced material: peripheral blood mononuclear cells (PBMCs), taken at baseline. In nucleotide form, the sequence is TGTGCCAGCAGCTTAGCACTAGCGGAGTACGAGCAGTACTTC. It translates to CASSLALAEYEQYF.